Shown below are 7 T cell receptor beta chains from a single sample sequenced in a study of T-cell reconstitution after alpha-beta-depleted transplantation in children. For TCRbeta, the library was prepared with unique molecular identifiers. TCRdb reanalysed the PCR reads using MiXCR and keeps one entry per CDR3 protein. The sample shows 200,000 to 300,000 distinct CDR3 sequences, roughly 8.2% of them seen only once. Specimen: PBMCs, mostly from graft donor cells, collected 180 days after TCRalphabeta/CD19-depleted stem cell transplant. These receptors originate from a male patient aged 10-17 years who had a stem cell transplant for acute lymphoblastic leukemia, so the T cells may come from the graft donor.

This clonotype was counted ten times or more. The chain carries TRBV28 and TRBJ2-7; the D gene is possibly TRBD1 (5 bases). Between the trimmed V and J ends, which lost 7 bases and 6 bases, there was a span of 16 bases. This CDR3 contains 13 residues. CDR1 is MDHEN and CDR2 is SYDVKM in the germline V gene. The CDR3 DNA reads TGTGCCAGCATCAGGGCCCGCTCGGGCGAGCAGTACTTC. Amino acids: CASIRARSGEQYF.

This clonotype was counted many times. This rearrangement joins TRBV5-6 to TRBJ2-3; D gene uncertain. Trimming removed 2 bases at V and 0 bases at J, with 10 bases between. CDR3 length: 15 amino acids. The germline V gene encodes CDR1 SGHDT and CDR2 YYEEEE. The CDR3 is CASSLRRPSTDTQYF. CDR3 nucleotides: TGTGCCAGCAGCTTAAGGAGACCTAGCACAGATACGCAGTATTTT.

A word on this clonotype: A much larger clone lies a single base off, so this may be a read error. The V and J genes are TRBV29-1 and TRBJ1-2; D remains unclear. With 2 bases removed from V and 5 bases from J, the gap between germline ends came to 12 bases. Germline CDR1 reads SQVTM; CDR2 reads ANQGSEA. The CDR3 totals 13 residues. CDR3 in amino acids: CSVERPAPYGYTF. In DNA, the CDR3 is TGCAGCGTTGAAAGGCCAGCGCCGTATGGCTACACCTTC. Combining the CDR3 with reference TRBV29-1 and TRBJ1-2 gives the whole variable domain SAVISQKPSRDICQRGTSLTIQCQVDSQVTMMFWYRQQPGQSLTLIATANQGSEATYESGFVIDKFPISRPNLTFSTLTVSNMSPEDSSIYLCSVERPAPYGYTFGSGTRLTVV.

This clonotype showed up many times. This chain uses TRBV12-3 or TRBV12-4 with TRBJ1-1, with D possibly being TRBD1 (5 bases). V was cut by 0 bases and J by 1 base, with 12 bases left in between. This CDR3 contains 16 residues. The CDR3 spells CASSLASGRENTEAFF. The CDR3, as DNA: TGTGCCAGCAGTTTAGCATCCGGCAGGGAGAACACTGAAGCTTTCTTT.

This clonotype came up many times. In DNA form, the CDR3 reads TGTGCCAGCAGTAATTACAGGGGGCCGATGAACACTGAAGCTTTCTTT. It codes for CASSNYRGPMNTEAFF. V gene TRBV12-3 or TRBV12-4 combines with J gene TRBJ1-1; 9 nucleotides line up with TRBD1. Unmatched junction bases numbered 7, after V lost 5 bases and J lost 0 bases. The CDR3 loop spans 16 amino acids.

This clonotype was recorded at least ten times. This CDR3 reads CASRSGTGPYEQYF. The CDR3 region has the DNA TGCGCCAGCAGGTCCGGGACAGGGCCATACGAGCAGTACTTC. V gene TRBV5-1 combines with J gene TRBJ2-7, with 9 bases fitting TRBD1. The junction had 7 bases not matched to a gene; V was cut back by 5 bases and J by 4 bases. This CDR3 comprises 14 residues. CDR1 SGHRS and CDR2 YFSETQ come from the germline V gene.

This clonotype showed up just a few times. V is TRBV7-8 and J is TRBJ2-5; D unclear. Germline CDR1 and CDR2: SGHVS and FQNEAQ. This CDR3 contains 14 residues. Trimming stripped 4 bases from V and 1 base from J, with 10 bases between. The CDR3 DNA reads TGTGCCAGCAGCTCGAGAGCCCCCCAAGAGACCCAGTACTTC. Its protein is CASSSRAPQETQYF.